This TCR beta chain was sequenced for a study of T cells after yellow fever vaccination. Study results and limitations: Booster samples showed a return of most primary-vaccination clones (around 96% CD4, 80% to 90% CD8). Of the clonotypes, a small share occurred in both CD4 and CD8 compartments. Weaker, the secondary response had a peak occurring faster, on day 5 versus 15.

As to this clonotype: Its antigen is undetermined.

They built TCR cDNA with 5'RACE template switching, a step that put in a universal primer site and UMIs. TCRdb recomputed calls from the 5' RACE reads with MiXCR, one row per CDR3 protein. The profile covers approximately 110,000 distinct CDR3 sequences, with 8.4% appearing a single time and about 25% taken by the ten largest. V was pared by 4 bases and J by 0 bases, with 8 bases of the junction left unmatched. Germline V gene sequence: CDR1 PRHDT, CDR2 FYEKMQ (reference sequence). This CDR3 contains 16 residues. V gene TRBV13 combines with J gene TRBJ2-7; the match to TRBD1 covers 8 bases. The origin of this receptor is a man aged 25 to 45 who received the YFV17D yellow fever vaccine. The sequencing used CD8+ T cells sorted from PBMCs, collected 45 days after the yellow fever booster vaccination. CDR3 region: CASSSVGTGVSYEQYF. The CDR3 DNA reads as TGTGCCAGCAGCTCCGTCGGGACAGGCGTCTCCTACGAGCAGTACTTC.